Below are 15 T cell receptor beta chains sequenced from a single sample in a study of cytomegalovirus exposure and HLA in healthy donors. The PCR ran on 60 Vbeta and 13 Jbeta primers. Using immunoSEQ multiplex PCR, the repertoire was profiled, and TCRdb retains in-frame clones only, with some absent. The sample yields 150,000 to 200,000 clones, around 68% seen once. Sample: PBMCs. These receptors all come from a woman between 40 and 50 years old in good health and CMV-seropositive.

This chain links TRBV28 with TRBJ1-1; a weak D match, TRBD1 (5 bases). Per the germline V gene, CDR1 is MDHEN and CDR2 is SYDVKM. This CDR3 spans 12 amino acids. V was pared by 6 bases and J by 6 bases, with 11 bases between. The CDR3 region is CASRYGGSEAFF. The CDR3, as DNA: TGTGCCAGCAGATACGGGGGGTCTGAAGCTTTCTTT.

This clone came up a few times. V is TRBV11-2 and J is TRBJ2-7, with a tentative D call TRBD2 (5 bases). V lost 4 bases, J lost 3 bases, and 10 bases lay in between. The V gene's germline CDR1 is SGHAT and CDR2 FQNNGV. CDR3 length: 13 residues. The chain's CDR3 is CASSSDFLYEQYF. Here the CDR3 DNA reads TGTGCCAGCAGCTCGGACTTCCTCTACGAGCAGTACTTC.

The gene calls are TRBV2 and TRBJ1-2; D is uncertain. Germline CDR1 is SNHLY and CDR2 is FYNNEI. The CDR3 covers 11 residues. CDR3 nucleotides: TGTCTGGACTACTCGCGGGGAGGCTACACCTTC. Amino acid sequence: CLDYSRGGYTF. Full variable domain (missing parts from reference TRBV2 and TRBJ1-2): EPEVTQTPSHQVTQMGQEVILRCVPISNHLYFYWYRQILGQKVEFLVSFYNNEISEKSEIFDDQFSVERPDGSNFTLKIRSTKLEDSAMYFCLDYSRGGYTFGSGTRLTVV.

The J gene is TRBJ2-2, the V gene TRBV7-2, with a tentative D call TRBD2 (6 bases). The CDR3 is 13 residues long. V dropped 2 bases and J dropped 6 bases, with 7 bases sitting between them. Germline V gives CDR1 SGHTA, CDR2 FQGNSA. CDR3 in DNA: TGTGCCAGCAGCTTAACTAGCCCCGGGGAGCTGTTTTTT. Residues: CASSLTSPGELFF.

This clone was counted only a few times. This chain links TRBV5-5 with TRBJ1-1; 9 bases are a match to TRBD1. V trimming: 6 bases; J trimming: 1 base; junction bases outside the gene matches: 7. Looked up from germline, CDR1 is SGHKS and CDR2 is YYEKEE (reference sequence). The CDR3 is 15 amino acids. The CDR3 is CASIPTGGKNTEAFF. Here the CDR3 DNA reads TGTGCCAGCATTCCGACAGGGGGGAAGAACACTGAAGCTTTCTTT.

This chain links TRBV21-1 with TRBJ2-2; no check of the table's D call, TRBD2, against the DNA was made. TRBV21-1 is termed a pseudogene. This CDR3 spans 14 amino acids. CDR3 nucleotide sequence: TGTGCCAGCAGCAAAGGTGAGCGGGAGAGGGAGCTGTTTTTT. Its translation is CASSKGERERELFF.

The chain couples TRBV11-3 to TRBJ2-1, with D tentatively TRBD2 (7 bases). Germline V gene data show CDR1 as SGHNT and CDR2 as YENEEA. The CDR3 is 17 amino acids. The ends were cut back, 0 bases at V and 7 bases at J, with 19 bases in the middle. CDR3 region: CASSLEGGAGSTNEQFF. CDR3 sequence (DNA): TGTGCCAGCAGCTTAGAAGGGGGGGCCGGATCTACGAATGAGCAGTTCTTC. Combining the CDR3 with reference TRBV11-3 and TRBJ2-1 gives the whole variable domain EAGVVQSPRYKIIEKKQPVAFWCNPISGHNTLYWYLQNLGQGPELLIRYENEEAVDDSQLPKDRFSAERLKGVDSTLKIQPAELGDSAVYLCASSLEGGAGSTNEQFFGPGTRLTVL.

Remarks on this clone: The sample carries other DNA sequences with the same CDR3. The chain couples TRBV7-9 to TRBJ2-5, with D tentatively TRBD2 (6 bases). The CDR3 totals 17 residues. V lost 3 bases to trimming and J lost 4 bases, with 21 bases between them. Germline CDR1 and CDR2: SEHNR and FQNEAQ (reference sequence). This CDR3 is CASSFPRLAGKGETQYF. The CDR3 DNA reads TGTGCCAGCAGCTTTCCCAGACTGGCGGGGAAAGGAGAGACCCAGTACTTC.

This clone turned up a few times. J is TRBJ2-5 and V is TRBV6-5, with 8 bases matching TRBD2. CDR1 and CDR2 (germline): MNHEY, SVGAGI. The CDR3 covers 14 residues. V lost 2 bases, J lost 3 bases, and 2 bases stayed unmatched. The CDR3 DNA follows: TGTGCCAGCAGTTACGAAGCGGGGGAAGAGACCCAGTACTTC. Translated, it gives CASSYEAGEETQYF.

The chain has TRBV28 and TRBJ2-7; D uncertain. This CDR3 is built from 16 residues. The V end was cut by 6 bases, the J end by 0 bases, with 18 bases between. Germline CDR1 MDHEN, CDR2 SYDVKM. The chain's CDR3 is CASREQQNSPSYEQYF. The CDR3 DNA reads TGTGCCAGCAGGGAACAACAGAATTCGCCCTCCTACGAGCAGTACTTC.

The rearrangement uses TRBV6-5 and TRBJ2-7; 7 bases align to TRBD1. Germline CDR1 MNHEY, CDR2 SVGAGI. The V gene end was trimmed by 2 bases and the J gene end by 2 bases; junction bases not matched to a gene: 6. This CDR3 contains 15 residues. DNA of the CDR3: TGTGCCAGCAGTTACGGACAGGTGGCCGCCTACGAGCAGTACTTC. Its protein product is CASSYGQVAAYEQYF.

The chain combines TRBV2 with TRBJ2-5, with D possibly being TRBD2 (7 bases). Germline V gene data show CDR1 as SNHLY and CDR2 as FYNNEI. CDR3 length equals 16 residues. Trimming removed 4 bases at V and 1 base at J, with 16 bases between. The CDR3 spells CASSVIGGAGQETQYF. The CDR3 coding sequence is TGTGCCAGCAGTGTAATTGGGGGGGCGGGCCAAGAGACCCAGTACTTC. Complete variable domain (other parts from reference TRBV2 and TRBJ2-5): EPEVTQTPSHQVTQMGQEVILRCVPISNHLYFYWYRQILGQKVEFLVSFYNNEISEKSEIFDDQFSVERPDGSNFTLKIRSTKLEDSAMYFCASSVIGGAGQETQYFGPGTRLLVL.

The chain has TRBV6-6 and TRBJ2-1; the match to TRBD1 covers 9 bases. Germline V gene data show CDR1 as MNHNY and CDR2 as SVGAGI (reference sequence). V was clipped by 6 bases and J by 5 bases; unmatched bases: 5. The CDR3 extends over 14 amino acids. CDR3 in amino acids: CASRDRQGDNEQFF. The DNA for the CDR3 is TGTGCCAGCAGGGATCGACAGGGGGACAATGAGCAGTTCTTC.

This clone has only one observation. This chain uses TRBV7-9 with TRBJ1-4; tentative D call: TRBD1 (5 bases). The V end was cut by 4 bases, the J end by 6 bases, with 9 bases between. The CDR3 is 13 amino acids. Germline CDR1 and CDR2: SEHNR and FQNEAQ (reference sequence). This CDR3 is CASSSEGDEKLFF. CDR3 bases: TGTGCCAGCAGCTCCGAAGGGGATGAAAAACTGTTTTTT. Full variable domain (outside the CDR3, taken from reference TRBV7-9 and TRBJ1-4): DTGVSQNPRHKITKRGQNVTFRCDPISEHNRLYWYRQTLGQGPEFLTYFQNEAQLEKSRLLSDRFSAERPKGSFSTLEIQRTEQGDSAMYLCASSSEGDEKLFFGSGTQLSVL.

The table lists this clone with a few counts. The gene calls are TRBV19 and TRBJ2-3, with TRBD1 matching 8 bases. Per the germline V gene, CDR1 is LNHDA and CDR2 is SQIVND (reference sequence). Losses at the gene ends were 0 bases for V and 1 base for J; bases not matched to a gene: 3. This CDR3 has 16 amino acids. CDR3 residues: CASSIDRGQGTDTQYF. The CDR3 coding sequence is TGTGCCAGTAGTATAGATCGGGGACAGGGCACAGATACGCAGTATTTT.